This entry lists 31 T cell receptor beta chains sequenced from one sample in a study of blood T cell repertoires in COVID-19. Profiling relied on immunoSEQ multiplex PCR, and the TCRdb table lists in-frame clones only, not all of them. The data show tens of thousands of clones, roughly nine tenths seen once. Sequencing input: peripheral blood. These receptors all stem from a human donor in a cohort sampled during active COVID-19.

The CDR3 reads CASSPRSGTLSYEQYF. The CDR3 coding sequence is TGTGCCAGCAGCCCCCGAAGCGGGACCCTAAGCTACGAGCAGTACTTC. The chain uses TRBV7-6 and TRBJ2-7, with 7 bases identical to TRBD2. CDR3 size: 16 residues. In germline, CDR1 is SGHVS, CDR2 FNYEAQ. With V trimmed by 5 bases and J by 3 bases, 13 bases remained unmatched.

The rearrangement links TRBV28 to TRBJ1-1, with 8 bases that match TRBD1. This CDR3 spans 17 amino acids. Germline CDR1 and CDR2: MDHEN and SYDVKM. J gave up 4 bases and V 5 bases, and 15 bases lay outside the gene matches. CDR3 protein: CASSPLSGTGWGTEAFF. CDR3 nucleotides: TGTGCCAGCAGTCCCCTTTCAGGGACAGGCTGGGGCACTGAAGCTTTCTTT.

V gene TRBV19 combines with J gene TRBJ2-3; possible D gene TRBD2, 5 bases. The germline V gene encodes CDR1 LNHDA and CDR2 SQIVND (reference sequence). With 4 bases removed from V and 6 bases from J, the gap between germline ends came to 14 bases. The CDR3 is made up of 14 amino acids. The CDR3 sequence: CASSTSGTGDTQYF. The CDR3 DNA reads TGTGCCAGTAGTACGAGCGGTACTGGGGATACGCAGTATTTT.

The J gene is TRBJ1-1, the V gene TRBV7-3; TRBD1 matches at 8 bases. After removal of 5 bases from V and 7 bases from J, the junction contained 6 bases not matched to a gene. The V gene's germline CDR1 is SGHTA and CDR2 FQGTGA. This CDR3 contains 13 residues. CDR3 coding DNA: TGTGCCAGCAGCCCCGGGACAGGAGGTGAAGCTTTCTTT. Its protein is CASSPGTGGEAFF. Complete variable domain (other parts from reference TRBV7-3 and TRBJ1-1): GAGVSQTPSNKVTEKGKYVELRCDPISGHTALYWYRQSLGQGPEFLIYFQGTGAADDSGLPNDRFFAVRPEGSVSTLKIQRTERGDSAVYLCASSPGTGGEAFFGQGTRLTVV.

The CDR3 sequence is CASSPSAGVETQYF. DNA of the CDR3: TGTGCCAGCAGCCCCTCAGCAGGGGTAGAGACCCAGTACTTC. The chain carries TRBV5-6 and TRBJ2-5; possible D gene TRBD1, 6 bases. Germline V gene data show CDR1 as SGHDT and CDR2 as YYEEEE. The CDR3 contains 14 residues. V was pared by 4 bases and J by 4 bases, with 14 bases between.

The gene calls are TRBV6-5 and TRBJ2-5, with D tentatively TRBD2 (6 bases). Germline CDR1 MNHEY, CDR2 SVGAGI. V shed 10 bases and J shed 1 base, with 13 bases lying between them. The CDR3 has 13 residues. The DNA for the CDR3 is TGTGCCATCGGGGGTGGGGTCCAAGAGACCCAGTACTTC. This sequence encodes CAIGGGVQETQYF.

This chain uses TRBV6-2 or TRBV6-3 with TRBJ2-2; TRBD2 agrees at 7 bases. J gave up 0 bases and V 4 bases, and 2 bases lay outside the gene matches. Per germline, CDR1 MNHEY and CDR2 SVGEGT. The CDR3 length is 15 residues. In DNA, the CDR3 is TGTGCCAGCAGTTTGCTAGCGGCGAACACCGGGGAGCTGTTTTTT. Amino acid sequence: CASSLLAANTGELFF.

V is TRBV7-2 and J is TRBJ1-4; D not resolved. The V gene lost 0 bases and the J gene lost 7 bases, with 6 bases spanning the gap. The CDR3 consists of 13 residues. Germline V gene lookup returns CDR1 SGHTA and CDR2 FQGNSA. CDR3 sequence: CASSLAAAEKLFF. The CDR3 nucleotides read TGTGCCAGCAGCTTAGCAGCGGCTGAAAAACTGTTTTTT.

Relative to its sample, this clone is medium-sized. The CDR3 region is CASSLAGTGGLYEQYF. CDR3 bases: TGTGCCAGCAGCTTGGCCGGGACAGGGGGCCTCTACGAGCAGTACTTC. The chain employs TRBV5-6 and TRBJ2-7; 12 nucleotides line up with TRBD1. With V trimmed by 0 bases and J by 3 bases, 4 bases remained unmatched. The CDR3 contains 16 residues. CDR1 is SGHDT and CDR2 is YYEEEE in the germline V gene.

The chain is built from TRBV7-8 and TRBJ2-3, with TRBD1 as a possible D gene (5 bases). Germline lookup yields CDR1 SGHVS and CDR2 FQNEAQ. The CDR3 is 14 amino acids. The V and J ends lost 2 bases and 2 bases respectively, with 8 bases between them. The CDR3 DNA is TGTGCCAGCAGCTTAAGGGGATTCACAGATACGCAGTATTTT. Translated: CASSLRGFTDTQYF.

The J gene is TRBJ2-1, the V gene TRBV28; TRBD2 matches at 12 bases. The CDR3 runs to 20 residues. After removal of 3 bases from V and 0 bases from J, the junction contained 12 bases not matched to a gene. Germline CDR1 reads MDHEN; CDR2 reads SYDVKM. The CDR3 DNA sequence: TGTGCCAGCAGTTTCCCCACTAGCGGGAGGCTCTCGTTCTCCTACAATGAGCAGTTCTTC. This sequence encodes CASSFPTSGRLSFSYNEQFF. The whole variable domain, filled in from reference TRBV28 and TRBJ2-1, reads DVKVTQSSRYLVKRTGEKVFLECVQDMDHENMFWYRQDPGLGLRLIYFSYDVKMKEKGDIPEGYSVSREKKERFSLILESASTNQTSMYLCASSFPTSGRLSFSYNEQFFGPGTRLTVL.

The rearrangement links TRBV28 to TRBJ2-7, with D maybe TRBD1 (5 bases). The CDR3 extends over 18 amino acids. V was clipped by 5 bases and J by 3 bases, with 26 bases between them. Germline V gene lookup returns CDR1 MDHEN and CDR2 SYDVKM. The CDR3 sequence: CASSPSPGLGALDYEQYF. In nucleotides, the CDR3 is TGTGCCAGCAGTCCGTCCCCAGGGCTGGGCGCCCTCGACTACGAGCAGTACTTC.

This clone was recorded once. J is TRBJ2-7 and V is TRBV4-3, with 13 nucleotides matching TRBD2. The germline V gene encodes CDR1 LGHNA and CDR2 YSLEER. The J segment lost 4 bases and the V segment lost 1 base, leaving 4 bases of the junction unmatched. The CDR3 length is 16 residues. The CDR3 sequence is CASSQGGTSGIYEQYF. The DNA of the CDR3 is TGCGCCAGCAGCCAAGGAGGGACTAGCGGGATATACGAGCAGTACTTC.

J is TRBJ2-2 and V is TRBV3-1 (or the pseudogene TRBV3-2), with D unclear. The CDR3 has 16 amino acids. Trimming pared 5 bases from V and 0 bases from J, leaving 13 bases between. Germline assignment: CDR1 LGHDT and CDR2 YNNKEL (reference sequence). CDR3 loop: CASSYDVTANTGELFF. In DNA, the CDR3 is TGTGCCAGCAGCTACGACGTGACTGCGAACACCGGGGAGCTGTTTTTT.

The chain carries TRBV3-1 (or the pseudogene TRBV3-2) and TRBJ2-3; 10 bases are shared with TRBD1. The trim removed 4 bases at V and 6 bases at J, leaving 10 bases unmatched. Germline assignment: CDR1 LGHDT and CDR2 YNNKEL (reference sequence). The CDR3 extends over 16 amino acids. CDR3 loop: CASSPHGTGAPDTQYF. The CDR3 coding sequence is TGTGCCAGCAGCCCGCACGGGACAGGGGCCCCGGATACGCAGTATTTT.

The V and J genes are TRBV11-3 and TRBJ2-1, with 12 bases fitting TRBD1. From germline, CDR1 is SGHNT and CDR2 YENEEA. The CDR3 totals 16 residues. V dropped 0 bases and J dropped 6; count of bases not matched to a gene: 3. CDR3 residues: CASSLDPGQGANEQFF. The CDR3 nucleotides read TGTGCCAGCAGCTTAGATCCGGGACAGGGGGCCAATGAGCAGTTCTTC.

This clone was counted a single time. This rearrangement joins TRBV15 to TRBJ1-1; D not resolved. This CDR3 contains 12 residues. V shed 0 bases and J shed 10 bases, with 9 bases lying between them. The V gene's germline CDR1 is LNHNV and CDR2 YYDKDF (reference sequence). CDR3 nucleotides: TGTGCCACCAGCAGAGACACCGCCGGAGCTTTCTTT. Amino acids: CATSRDTAGAFF. Full variable domain (rest looked up from reference TRBV15 and TRBJ1-1): DAMVIQNPRYQVTQFGKPVTLSCSQTLNHNVMYWYQQKSSQAPKLLFHYYDKDFNNEADTPDNFQSRRPNTSFCFLDIRSPGLGDTAMYLCATSRDTAGAFFGQGTRLTVV.

In its sample, this clone was seen once. This chain links TRBV6-5 with TRBJ2-7, with 15 nucleotides matching TRBD2. The germline V gene encodes CDR1 MNHEY and CDR2 SVGAGI. V was clipped by 5 bases and J by 6 bases; unmatched bases: 5. The length of the CDR3 is 15 residues. The CDR3, as DNA: TGTGCCAGCAGTCCCGGGACTAGCGGGAGGTCCGAGCAGTACTTC. The encoded protein is CASSPGTSGRSEQYF.

Note on this clone: The sample carries other DNA sequences with the same CDR3. This chain links TRBV9 with TRBJ2-3; 9 bases map to TRBD2. Per the germline V gene, CDR1 is SGDLS and CDR2 is YYNGEE. This CDR3 spans 16 amino acids. J lost 1 base, V lost 1 base, and 4 bases had no gene match. CDR3 residues: CASSVSPSGGTDTQYF. The CDR3 DNA follows: TGTGCCAGCAGCGTAAGTCCTAGCGGGGGCACAGATACGCAGTATTTT. The complete variable domain, with remaining parts taken from reference TRBV9 and TRBJ2-3, reads DSGVTQTPKHLITATGQRVTLRCSPRSGDLSVYWYQQSLDQGLQFLIQYYNGEERAKGNILERFSAQQFPDLHSELNLSSLELGDSALYFCASSVSPSGGTDTQYFGPGTRLTVL.

This chain links TRBV21-1 with TRBJ2-1; the tabulated D call, TRBD1, remains unverified against the DNA. TRBV21-1 has pseudogene status. CDR3 length: 16 amino acids. The CDR3 region has the DNA TGTGCCAGCAGCAAACACGGGACAAACTTCTACAATGAGCAGTTCTTC. Its translation: CASSKHGTNFYNEQFF.

This clone was observed a single time. The rearrangement links TRBV24-1 to TRBJ2-2; D possibly corresponds to TRBD2 (6 bases). The V end lost 5 bases, the J end lost 0 bases, and 9 bases lay between the germline ends. The germline V gene encodes CDR1 KGHDR and CDR2 SFDVKD. This CDR3 is 15 amino acids long. CDR3 sequence: CATSGGGANTGELFF. Written as DNA, the CDR3 is TGTGCCACCAGTGGGGGCGGGGCGAACACCGGGGAGCTGTTTTTT.

This sequence joins TRBV24-1 and TRBJ2-3; D remains unclear. This CDR3 region has 15 residues. V lost 3 bases and J lost 2, with 11 bases in between. Germline loops: CDR1 KGHDR, CDR2 SFDVKD. The CDR3 loop reads CATSDHRLFTDTQYF. The CDR3 DNA is TGTGCCACCAGTGATCACCGCCTATTCACAGATACGCAGTATTTT.

In this sample, this clone turned up a few times. The chain is built from TRBV6-1 and TRBJ1-6, with TRBD1 identical over 11 bases. The CDR3 has 15 amino acids. The V and J ends lost 1 base and 10 bases, in that order; junction bases with no gene match: 3. Per germline, CDR1 MNHNS and CDR2 SASEGT. CDR3 sequence reads: CASSEVGTGGSPLHF. CDR3 DNA sequence: TGTGCCAGCAGTGAAGTAGGGACAGGGGGATCACCCCTCCACTTT.

CDR3: CASSPTGSGNTIYF. DNA for the CDR3: TGTGCCAGCAGCCCGACAGGGAGTGGAAACACCATATATTTT. The rearrangement joins TRBV3-1 (or the pseudogene TRBV3-2) to TRBJ1-3, with 7 bases aligning to TRBD1. CDR3 size: 14 residues. Trimming took 4 bases from V and 3 from J; bases not matched to a gene: 3. Per the germline V gene, CDR1 is LGHDT and CDR2 is YNNKEL (reference sequence).

J is TRBJ2-5 and V is TRBV4-1; TRBD1 might be the D (5 bases). Germline assignment: CDR1 MGHRA and CDR2 YSYEKL. The V and J ends lost 0 bases and 1 base respectively, with 6 bases between them. The CDR3 has 14 amino acids. This CDR3 reads CASSQEGAQETQYF. CDR3 sequence (DNA): TGCGCCAGCAGCCAAGAAGGGGCCCAAGAGACCCAGTACTTC.

The chain carries TRBV7-2 and TRBJ2-3; 8 bases fit TRBD2. The CDR3 extends over 14 amino acids. V shed 5 bases and J 4 bases; nucleotides not matched to a gene: 5. Germline CDR1 SGHTA, CDR2 FQGNSA. The DNA for the CDR3 is TGTGCCAGCAGCCCTCGGACTAGCTCAGATACGCAGTATTTT. It is translated as CASSPRTSSDTQYF. Looking up the rest from reference TRBV7-2 and TRBJ2-3 gives the full variable domain: GAGVSQSPSNKVTEKGKDVELRCDPISGHTALYWYRQSLGQGLEFLIYFQGNSAPDKSGLPSDRFSAERTGGSVSTLTIQRTQQEDSAVYLCASSPRTSSDTQYFGPGTRLTVL.

V usage is TRBV6-4 and J usage is TRBJ2-2; the D gene is possibly TRBD1 (6 bases). Looked up from germline, CDR1 is MRHNA and CDR2 is SNTAGT. V gave up 5 bases and J gave up 8 bases, with 12 bases separating them. The CDR3 totals 13 residues. The CDR3 loop reads CASSRQAVGELFF. The CDR3 bases are TGTGCCAGCAGTCGACAGGCGGTTGGGGAGCTGTTTTTT.

J is TRBJ2-5 and V is TRBV5-6, with TRBD2 matching over 7 bases. Germline V gene data show CDR1 as SGHDT and CDR2 as YYEEEE. The CDR3 consists of 14 residues. J was trimmed by 1 base and V by 5 bases; bases with no gene match: 5. The CDR3 protein is CASSALAAQETQYF. For the CDR3, the DNA is TGTGCCAGCAGTGCTCTAGCGGCCCAAGAGACCCAGTACTTC.

The V gene is TRBV5-4, the J gene TRBJ2-5; D may be TRBD2 (5 bases). This CDR3 is built from 17 residues. V shed 1 base and J shed 0 bases, with 16 bases lying between them. Germline V gene lookup returns CDR1 SGHNT and CDR2 YYREEE (reference sequence). DNA of the CDR3: TGTGCCAGCAGCTTGCGTTTGGAGGTAGCCCACCAAGAGACCCAGTACTTC. It is translated as CASSLRLEVAHQETQYF.

The V call is TRBV6-4, the J call TRBJ2-3, with D perhaps matching TRBD2 (7 bases). Trimming took off 7 bases at V and 5 bases at J, with 19 bases between the two ends. From germline, CDR1 is MRHNA and CDR2 SNTAGT. The CDR3 has 15 amino acids. The CDR3 here is CASKGGELGRDTQYF. The CDR3 nucleotides are TGTGCCAGCAAGGGGGGGGAGCTCGGACGAGATACGCAGTATTTT.

This sequence joins TRBV29-1 and TRBJ2-5, with D possibly being TRBD2 (6 bases). Germline CDR1 is SQVTM and CDR2 is ANQGSEA. V dropped 3 bases and J dropped 0 bases, with 11 bases sitting between them. The CDR3 extends over 14 amino acids. CDR3 amino acids: CSVEEGPNQETQYF. The CDR3 DNA sequence: TGCAGCGTTGAGGAGGGACCGAACCAAGAGACCCAGTACTTC. The entire variable domain, with the rest obtained from reference TRBV29-1 and TRBJ2-5, is as follows: SAVISQKPSRDICQRGTSLTIQCQVDSQVTMMFWYRQQPGQSLTLIATANQGSEATYESGFVIDKFPISRPNLTFSTLTVSNMSPEDSSIYLCSVEEGPNQETQYFGPGTRLLVL.